This T cell receptor beta chain is from a study of cytomegalovirus exposure and HLA in healthy donors. Points from the study as a whole: Looking again later, the authors saw that most CMV-associated TCR beta chains seemed HLA-restricted. Follow-up analysis later connected one missense variant in DCLRE1C with trimming of TCR beta V- and J-genes.

The PCR employed 60 Vbeta primers together with 13 Jbeta primers. Repertoires were generated with immunoSEQ multiplex PCR, while TCRdb's copy carries only in-frame clones and drops some. The table shows about 160,000 clones, with 70% to 80% occurring only once. On this clone: Its cognate antigen is unknown.

Germline lookup yields CDR1 ENHRY and CDR2 SYGVKD. V was pared by 3 bases and J by 3 bases, with 5 bases of the junction left unmatched. CDR3 length: 14 residues. The receptor was derived from a male donor in good health and CMV-seronegative. Sequencing used PBMCs. This rearrangement joins TRBV10-3 to TRBJ2-7; 7 nucleotides align to TRBD2. The CDR3 coding sequence is TGTGCCATCAGTGACAAGCGGGGCGACTACGAGCAGTACTTC. It yields the protein CAISDKRGDYEQYF.